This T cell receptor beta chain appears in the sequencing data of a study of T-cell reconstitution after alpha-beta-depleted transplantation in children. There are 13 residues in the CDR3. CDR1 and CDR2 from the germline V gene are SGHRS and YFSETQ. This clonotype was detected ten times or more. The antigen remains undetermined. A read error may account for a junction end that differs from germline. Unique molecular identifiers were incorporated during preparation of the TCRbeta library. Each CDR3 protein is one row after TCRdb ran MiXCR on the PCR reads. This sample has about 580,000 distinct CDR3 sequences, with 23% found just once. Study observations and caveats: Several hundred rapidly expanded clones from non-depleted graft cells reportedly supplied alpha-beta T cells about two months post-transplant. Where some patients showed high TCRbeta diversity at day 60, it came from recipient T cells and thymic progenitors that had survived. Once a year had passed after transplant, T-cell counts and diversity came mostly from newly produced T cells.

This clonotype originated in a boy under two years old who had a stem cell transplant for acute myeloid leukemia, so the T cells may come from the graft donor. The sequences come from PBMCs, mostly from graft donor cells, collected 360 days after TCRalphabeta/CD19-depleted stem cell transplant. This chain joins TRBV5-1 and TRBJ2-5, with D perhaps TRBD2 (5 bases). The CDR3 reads CASSSRGQETQYF. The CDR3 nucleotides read TGTGCCAGCAGTTCCCGAGGGCAAGAGACCCAGTACTTC.